The present T cell receptor (beta chain) was sequenced within a study of T cells in Graves' hyperthyroidism and ophthalmopathy. Graves' hyperthyroidism without ophthalmopathy progression within 18 months was termed stable. Diagnoses used clinical symptoms, serum thyroxine and TRAb, thyroid ultrasound and orbital computed tomography. RNA transcripts yielded amplified TCR beta CDR3 regions. HTBI primers drove first-round RT-PCR of the TCR CDR3. TCRdb independently ran MiXCR on the multiplex PCR reads; one entry per CDR3 protein. The sample contains 90,000 to 120,000 distinct CDR3 sequences, approximately 15% of which appear only once. This clonotype showed up many times. V gave up 3 bases and J gave up 8 bases, with 14 bases separating them. CDR1 and CDR2 (germline): SQVTM, ANQGSEA. The CDR3 covers 12 residues.

Input material: blood. V usage is TRBV29-1 and J usage is TRBJ2-7, with D maybe TRBD1 (5 bases). The source is a woman aged 50 to 65 with Graves' hyperthyroidism. CDR3 amino acids: CSVDGQGKQQYF. In DNA, the CDR3 is TGCAGCGTTGATGGTCAGGGAAAGCAGCAGTACTTC.